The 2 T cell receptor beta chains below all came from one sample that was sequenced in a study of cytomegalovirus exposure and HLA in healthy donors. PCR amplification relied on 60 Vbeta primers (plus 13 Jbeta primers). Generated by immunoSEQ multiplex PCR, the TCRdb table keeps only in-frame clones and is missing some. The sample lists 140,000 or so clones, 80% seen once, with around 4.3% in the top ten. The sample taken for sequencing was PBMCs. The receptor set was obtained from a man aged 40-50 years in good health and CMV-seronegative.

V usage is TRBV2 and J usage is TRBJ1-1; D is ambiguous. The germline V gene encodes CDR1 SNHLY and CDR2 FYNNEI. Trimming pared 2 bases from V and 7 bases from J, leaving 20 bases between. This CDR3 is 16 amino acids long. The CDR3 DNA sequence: TGTGCCAGCAGTGAATCCCCTTTTCGGGGAGAACTTGAAGCTTTCTTT. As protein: CASSESPFRGELEAFF.

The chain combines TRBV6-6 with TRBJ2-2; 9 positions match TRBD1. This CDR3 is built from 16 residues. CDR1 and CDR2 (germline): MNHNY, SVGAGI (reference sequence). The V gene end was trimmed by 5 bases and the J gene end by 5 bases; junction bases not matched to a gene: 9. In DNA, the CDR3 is TGTGCCAGCAGTGGCCCGACAGGGGGTAAAACCGGGGAGCTGTTTTTT. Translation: CASSGPTGGKTGELFF.